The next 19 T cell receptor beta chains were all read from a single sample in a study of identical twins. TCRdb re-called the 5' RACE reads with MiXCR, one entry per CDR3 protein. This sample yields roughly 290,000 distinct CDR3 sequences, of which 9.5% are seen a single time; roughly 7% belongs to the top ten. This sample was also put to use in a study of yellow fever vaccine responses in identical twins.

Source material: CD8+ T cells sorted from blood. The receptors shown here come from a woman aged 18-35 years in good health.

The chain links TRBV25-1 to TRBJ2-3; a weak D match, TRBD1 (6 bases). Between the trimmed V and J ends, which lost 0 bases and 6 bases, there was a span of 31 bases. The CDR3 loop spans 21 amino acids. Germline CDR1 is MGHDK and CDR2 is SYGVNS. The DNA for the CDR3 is TGTGCCAGCAGTGAATATATGATGGGTGTCCAGGGGACGACCGGGACGGATACGCAGTATTTT. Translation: CASSEYMMGVQGTTGTDTQYF.

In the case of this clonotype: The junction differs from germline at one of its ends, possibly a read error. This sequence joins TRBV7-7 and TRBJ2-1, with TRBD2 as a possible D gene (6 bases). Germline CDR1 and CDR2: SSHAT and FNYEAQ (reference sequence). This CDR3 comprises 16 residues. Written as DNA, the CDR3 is TGTGCTAGCAGCCCAGACTCCCGGGGGTCTTACAATGAGCAGTTCTTC. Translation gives CASSPDSRGSYNEQFF.

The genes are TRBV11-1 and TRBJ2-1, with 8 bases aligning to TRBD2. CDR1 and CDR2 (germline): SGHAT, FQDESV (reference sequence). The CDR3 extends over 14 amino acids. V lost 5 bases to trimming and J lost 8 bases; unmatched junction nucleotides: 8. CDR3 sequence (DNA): TGTGCCAGCAGCCTCAGCGGGAGTGTTGATGAGCAGTTCTTC. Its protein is CASSLSGSVDEQFF.

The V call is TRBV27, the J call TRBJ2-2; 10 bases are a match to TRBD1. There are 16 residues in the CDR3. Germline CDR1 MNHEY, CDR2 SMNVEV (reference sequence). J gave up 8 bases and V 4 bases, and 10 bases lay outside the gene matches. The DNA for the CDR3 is TGTGCCAGCAGTTCGCAAAGACAGGGGGCGTTTGGGGAGCTGTTTTTT. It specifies CASSSQRQGAFGELFF.

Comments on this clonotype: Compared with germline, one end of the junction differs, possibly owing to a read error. CDR3 protein: CASSLEGREISSSYNEQFF. The CDR3 DNA is TGTGCCAGCAGCTTAGAGGGCAGGGAAATCTCAAGCTCCTACAATGAGCAGTTCTTC. The chain joins TRBV12-3 or TRBV12-4 to TRBJ2-1; the D gene could be TRBD1 or TRBD2 (5 bases each). This CDR3 has 19 residues.

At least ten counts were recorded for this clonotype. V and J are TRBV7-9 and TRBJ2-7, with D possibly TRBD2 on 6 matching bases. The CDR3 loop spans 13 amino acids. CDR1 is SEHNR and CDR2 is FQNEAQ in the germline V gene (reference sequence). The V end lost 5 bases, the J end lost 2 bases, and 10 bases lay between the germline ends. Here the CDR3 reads CASSTRLAYEQYF. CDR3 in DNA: TGTGCCAGCAGCACTAGACTAGCCTACGAGCAGTACTTC.

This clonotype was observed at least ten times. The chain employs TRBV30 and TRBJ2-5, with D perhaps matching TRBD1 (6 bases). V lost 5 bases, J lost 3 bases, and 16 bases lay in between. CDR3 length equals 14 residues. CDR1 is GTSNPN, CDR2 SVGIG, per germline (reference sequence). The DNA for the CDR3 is TGTGCCTGGGGGCCCGAGGACAGAGAAGAGACCCAGTACTTC. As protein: CAWGPEDREETQYF.

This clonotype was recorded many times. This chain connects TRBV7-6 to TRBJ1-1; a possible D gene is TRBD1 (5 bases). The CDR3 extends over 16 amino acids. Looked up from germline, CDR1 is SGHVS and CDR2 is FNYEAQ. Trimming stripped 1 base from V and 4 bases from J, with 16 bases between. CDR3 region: CASSLEAGSGSTEAFF. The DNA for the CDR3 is TGTGCCAGCAGCTTAGAGGCAGGGTCGGGAAGCACTGAAGCTTTCTTT.

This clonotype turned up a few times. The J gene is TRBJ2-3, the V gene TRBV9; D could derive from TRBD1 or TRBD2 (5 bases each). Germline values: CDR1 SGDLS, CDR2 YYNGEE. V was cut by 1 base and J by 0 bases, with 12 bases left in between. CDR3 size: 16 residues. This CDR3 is CASSVRDGASTDTQYF. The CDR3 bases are TGTGCCAGCAGCGTAAGGGACGGCGCTAGCACAGATACGCAGTATTTT.

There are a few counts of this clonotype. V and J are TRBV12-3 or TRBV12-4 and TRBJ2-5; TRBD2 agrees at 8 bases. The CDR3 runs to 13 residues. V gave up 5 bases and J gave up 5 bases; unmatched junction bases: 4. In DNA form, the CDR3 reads TGTGCCAGCAGTCTCGGGACTAGTGAGACCCAGTACTTC. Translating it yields CASSLGTSETQYF.

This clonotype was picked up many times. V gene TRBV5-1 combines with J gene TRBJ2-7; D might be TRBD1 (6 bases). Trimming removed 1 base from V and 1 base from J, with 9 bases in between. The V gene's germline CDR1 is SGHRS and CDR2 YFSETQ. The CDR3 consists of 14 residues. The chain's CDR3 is CASSLPDSSYEQYF. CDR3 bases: TGCGCCAGCAGCTTGCCGGACAGTTCCTACGAGCAGTACTTC.

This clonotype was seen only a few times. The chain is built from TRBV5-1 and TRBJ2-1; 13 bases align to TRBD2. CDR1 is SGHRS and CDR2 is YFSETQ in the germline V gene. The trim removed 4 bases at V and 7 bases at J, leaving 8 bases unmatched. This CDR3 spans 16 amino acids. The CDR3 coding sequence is TGCGCCAGCAGCGGAGGGACTAGCGGGATTAGGAATGAGCAGTTCTTC. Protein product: CASSGGTSGIRNEQFF.

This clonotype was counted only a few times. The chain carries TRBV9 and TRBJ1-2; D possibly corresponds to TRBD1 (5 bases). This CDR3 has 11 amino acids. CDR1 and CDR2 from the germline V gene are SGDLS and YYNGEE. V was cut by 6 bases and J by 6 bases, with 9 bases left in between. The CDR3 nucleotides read TGTGCCAGCAAGGGCAGGGATGGCTACACCTTC. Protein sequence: CASKGRDGYTF.

In nucleotides, the CDR3 is TGTGCCAGCAGCTACCCCGGGACTAGTCACAATGAGCAGTTCTTC. It encodes CASSYPGTSHNEQFF. V gene TRBV7-9 combines with J gene TRBJ2-1; 8 bases are shared with TRBD2. From germline, CDR1 is SEHNR and CDR2 FQNEAQ (reference sequence). V was pared by 4 bases and J by 5 bases, with 7 bases of the junction left unmatched. This CDR3 comprises 15 residues.

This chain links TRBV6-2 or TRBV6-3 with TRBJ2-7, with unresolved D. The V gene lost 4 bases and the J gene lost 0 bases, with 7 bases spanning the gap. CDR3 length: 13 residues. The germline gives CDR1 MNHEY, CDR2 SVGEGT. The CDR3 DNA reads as TGTGCCAGCAGTTGGGCCGTCTCCTACGAGCAGTACTTC. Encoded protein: CASSWAVSYEQYF.

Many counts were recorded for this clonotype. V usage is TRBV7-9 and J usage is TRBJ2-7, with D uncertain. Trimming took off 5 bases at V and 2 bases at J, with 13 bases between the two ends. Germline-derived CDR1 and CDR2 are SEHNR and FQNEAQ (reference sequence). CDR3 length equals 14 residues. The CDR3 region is CASSTTSSPYEQYF. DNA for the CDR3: TGTGCCAGCAGCACGACGTCCAGTCCCTACGAGCAGTACTTC.

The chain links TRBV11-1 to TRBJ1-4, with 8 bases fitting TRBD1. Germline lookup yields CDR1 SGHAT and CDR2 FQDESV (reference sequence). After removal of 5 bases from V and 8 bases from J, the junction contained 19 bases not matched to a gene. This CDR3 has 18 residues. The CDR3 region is CASSPTDRAPFSGEKLFF. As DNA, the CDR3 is TGTGCCAGCAGCCCTACGGACAGGGCTCCCTTCAGTGGGGAAAAACTGTTTTTT.

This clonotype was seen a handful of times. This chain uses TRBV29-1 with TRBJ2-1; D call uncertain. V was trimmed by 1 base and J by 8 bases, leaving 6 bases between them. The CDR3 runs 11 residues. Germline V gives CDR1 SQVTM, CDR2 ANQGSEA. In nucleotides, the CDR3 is TGCAGCGTTGAAGGGCACGATGAGCAGTTCTTC. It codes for CSVEGHDEQFF.

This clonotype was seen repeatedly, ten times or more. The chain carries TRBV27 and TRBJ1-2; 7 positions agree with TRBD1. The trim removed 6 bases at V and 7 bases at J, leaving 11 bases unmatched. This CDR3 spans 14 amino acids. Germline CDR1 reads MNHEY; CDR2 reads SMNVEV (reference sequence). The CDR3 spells CASSPRGGTVGYTF. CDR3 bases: TGTGCCAGCAGCCCTAGGGGTGGGACAGTTGGCTACACCTTC.